Each of the 5 T cell receptor beta chains below was sequenced from the same sample in a study of OX40 agonist ivuxolimab in advanced cancers. The method was immunoSEQ multiplex PCR; TCRdb's version includes in-frame clones alone and lacks a portion of them. The sample has over 45,000 clones; 75% to 85% are singletons. The sample consisted of CD4+ or CD8+ T cells sorted from blood, taken in a trial of the OX40 agonist ivuxolimab. The receptors stem from an adult with an advanced solid tumor such as melanoma, head and neck, liver or kidney cancer.

V usage is TRBV18 and J usage is TRBJ1-1, with D unresolved. V was pared by 5 bases and J by 1 base, with 5 bases between. CDR3 length: 12 residues. The germline V gene encodes CDR1 KGHSH and CDR2 LQKENI. The CDR3 DNA sequence: TGTGCCAGCTCATTATCGAACACTGAAGCTTTCTTT. This gives the protein CASSLSNTEAFF.

The rearrangement uses TRBV18 and TRBJ1-1, with D possibly TRBD1 on 6 matching bases. CDR3 length: 15 residues. Germline loops: CDR1 KGHSH, CDR2 LQKENI. Trimming pared 0 bases from V and 1 base from J, leaving 9 bases between. The CDR3 sequence: CASSPPIQGNTEAFF. The CDR3 DNA sequence: TGTGCCAGCTCACCACCGATACAGGGGAACACTGAAGCTTTCTTT.

The genes are TRBV9 and TRBJ2-3; D gene unclear. Germline CDR1 and CDR2: SGDLS and YYNGEE. V dropped 3 bases and J dropped 7 bases, with 15 bases sitting between them. The CDR3 contains 14 residues. The CDR3 loop reads CASSESLEWYTQYF. The CDR3 region has the DNA TGTGCCAGCAGCGAATCGCTGGAGTGGTATACGCAGTATTTT.

This chain uses TRBV2 with TRBJ2-1, with D uncertain. CDR3 length: 13 amino acids. V lost 8 bases and J lost 2, with 10 bases in between. Germline CDR1 and CDR2: SNHLY and FYNNEI. CDR3 in amino acids: CASRSGPYNEQFF. In DNA, the CDR3 is TGTGCCAGCCGAAGTGGACCCTACAATGAGCAGTTCTTC.

In its sample, this clone was seen a few times. The chain couples TRBV10-3 to TRBJ2-5; D uncertain. Trimming cost V 0 bases and J 1 base, with 9 bases left between them. The CDR3 loop spans 15 amino acids. CDR1 ENHRY and CDR2 SYGVKD come from the germline V gene. The CDR3: CAISESTTVQETQYF. The CDR3 DNA reads as TGTGCCATCAGTGAGTCGACAACAGTCCAAGAGACCCAGTACTTC.